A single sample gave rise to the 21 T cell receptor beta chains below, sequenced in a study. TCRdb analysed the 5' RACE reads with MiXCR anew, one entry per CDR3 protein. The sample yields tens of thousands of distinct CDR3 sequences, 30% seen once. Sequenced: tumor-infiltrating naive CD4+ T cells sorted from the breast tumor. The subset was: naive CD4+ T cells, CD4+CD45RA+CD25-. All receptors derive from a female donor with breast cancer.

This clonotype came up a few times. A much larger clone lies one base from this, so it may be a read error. The CDR3 is CASSFEHPYEQYF. As DNA, the CDR3 is TGTGCCAGCAGCTTCGAGCACCCCTACGAGCAGTACTTC. J is TRBJ2-7 and V is TRBV5-5; D is unresolved. Trimming left V 2 bases short and J 2 bases short, with 8 bases between. The CDR3 loop spans 13 amino acids. Looked up from germline, CDR1 is SGHKS and CDR2 is YYEKEE (reference sequence).

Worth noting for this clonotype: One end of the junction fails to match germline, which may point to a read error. DNA for the CDR3: TGTGCCAGCAGTGCAAACGGACCAGCGGGAGTCGGTAACAATAAGCAGTTCTTC. Translation gives CASSANGPAGVGNNKQFF. The J gene is TRBJ2-1, the V gene TRBV6-1; 8 positions match TRBD2. Germline V gene lookup returns CDR1 MNHNS and CDR2 SASEGT. This CDR3 has 18 amino acids.

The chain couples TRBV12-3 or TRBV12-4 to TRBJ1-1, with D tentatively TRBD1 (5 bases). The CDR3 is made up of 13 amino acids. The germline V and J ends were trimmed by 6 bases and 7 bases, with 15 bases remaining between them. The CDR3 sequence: CASSPQEAGEAFF. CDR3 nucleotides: TGTGCCAGCAGCCCACAGGAGGCTGGTGAAGCTTTCTTT.

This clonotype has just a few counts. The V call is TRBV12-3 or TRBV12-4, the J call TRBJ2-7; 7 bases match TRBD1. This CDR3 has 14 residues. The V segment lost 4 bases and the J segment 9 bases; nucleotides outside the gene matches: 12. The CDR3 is CASSSTGSSIGQYF. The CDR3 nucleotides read TGTGCCAGCAGTTCGACAGGGTCTTCGATAGGGCAGTACTTC.

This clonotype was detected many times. CDR3 coding DNA: TGTGCCTGGAGTGTTTGGAGGAACACTGAAGCTTTCTTT. Translated: CAWSVWRNTEAFF. This chain links TRBV30 with TRBJ1-1; D is unclear. The CDR3 is 13 amino acids. Deletions cut 0 bases from V and 1 base from J, with 6 bases between. Germline CDR1 reads GTSNPN; CDR2 reads SVGIG (reference sequence).

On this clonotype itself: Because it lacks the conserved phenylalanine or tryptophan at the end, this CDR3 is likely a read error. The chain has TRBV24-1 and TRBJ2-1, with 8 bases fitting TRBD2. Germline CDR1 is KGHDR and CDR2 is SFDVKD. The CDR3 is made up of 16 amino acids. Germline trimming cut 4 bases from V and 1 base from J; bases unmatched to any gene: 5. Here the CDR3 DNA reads TGTGCCACCAGTGACCCTATAGCGGGATCCTACAATGAGCAGTTCTCC. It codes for CATSDPIAGSYNEQFS.

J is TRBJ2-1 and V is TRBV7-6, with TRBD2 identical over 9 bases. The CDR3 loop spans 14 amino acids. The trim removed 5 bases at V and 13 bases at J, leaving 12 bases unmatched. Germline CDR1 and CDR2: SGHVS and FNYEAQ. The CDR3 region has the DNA TGTGCCAGCAGCGTAGGGGGACTAGCTCCCGCCCAGTTCTTC. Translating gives CASSVGGLAPAQFF.

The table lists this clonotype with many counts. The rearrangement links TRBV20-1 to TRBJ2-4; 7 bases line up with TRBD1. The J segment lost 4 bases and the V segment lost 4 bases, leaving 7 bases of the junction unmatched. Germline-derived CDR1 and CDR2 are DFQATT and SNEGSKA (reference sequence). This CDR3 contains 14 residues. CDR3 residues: CSATRPGQKNIQYF. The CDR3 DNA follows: TGCAGTGCTACAAGACCGGGACAGAAAAACATTCAGTACTTC.

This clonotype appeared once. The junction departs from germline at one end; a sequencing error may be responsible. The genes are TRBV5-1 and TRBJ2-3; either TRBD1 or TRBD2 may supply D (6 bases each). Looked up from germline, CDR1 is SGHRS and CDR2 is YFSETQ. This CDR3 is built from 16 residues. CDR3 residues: CASSWSLDGGGNEQFF. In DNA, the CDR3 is TGCGCCAGCAGCTGGTCGCTCGATGGGGGCGGGAATGAGCAGTTCTTT.

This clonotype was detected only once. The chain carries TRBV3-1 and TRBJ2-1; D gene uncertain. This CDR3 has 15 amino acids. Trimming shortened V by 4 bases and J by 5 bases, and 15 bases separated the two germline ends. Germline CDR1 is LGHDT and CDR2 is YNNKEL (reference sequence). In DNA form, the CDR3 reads TGTGCCAGCAGCCCTATTGTGATCCCGAACAATGAGCAGTTCTTC. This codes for CASSPIVIPNNEQFF.

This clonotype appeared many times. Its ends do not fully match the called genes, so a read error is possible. The CDR3 DNA is TGTGCCAGCAGTTACTCGGGGACAGCCCGCTTC. It specifies CASSYSGTARF. The V gene is TRBV6-6, the J gene TRBJ2-7, with TRBD1 identical over 7 bases. In germline, CDR1 is MNHNY, CDR2 SVGAGI (reference sequence). The CDR3 has 11 amino acids.

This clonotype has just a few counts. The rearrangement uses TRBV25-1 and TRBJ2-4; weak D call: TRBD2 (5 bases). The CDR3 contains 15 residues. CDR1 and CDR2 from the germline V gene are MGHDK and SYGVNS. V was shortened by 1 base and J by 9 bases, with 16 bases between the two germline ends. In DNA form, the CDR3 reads TGTGCCAGCAGTGAATCCGGCGGGTACCGTGGCATTCAGTACTTC. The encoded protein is CASSESGGYRGIQYF.

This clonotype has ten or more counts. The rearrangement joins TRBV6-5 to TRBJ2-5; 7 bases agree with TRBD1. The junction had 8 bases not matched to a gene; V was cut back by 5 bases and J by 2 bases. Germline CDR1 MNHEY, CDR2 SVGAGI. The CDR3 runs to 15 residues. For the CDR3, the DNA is TGTGCCAGCAGTACTCGGACAGGCCCTCAAGAGACCCAGTACTTC. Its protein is CASSTRTGPQETQYF.

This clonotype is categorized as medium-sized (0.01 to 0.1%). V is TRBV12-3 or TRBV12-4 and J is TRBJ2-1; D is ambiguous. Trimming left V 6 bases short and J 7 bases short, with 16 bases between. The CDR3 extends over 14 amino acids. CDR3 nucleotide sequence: TGTGCCAGCAGGGACGGCCACGGACCTAATGAGCAGTTCTTC. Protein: CASRDGHGPNEQFF.

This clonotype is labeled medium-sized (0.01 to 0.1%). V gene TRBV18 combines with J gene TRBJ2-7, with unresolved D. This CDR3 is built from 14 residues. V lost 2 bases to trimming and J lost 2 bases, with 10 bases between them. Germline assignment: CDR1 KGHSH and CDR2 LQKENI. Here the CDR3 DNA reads TGTGCCAGCTCACCAGTTCAGAATGCCTACGAGCAGTACTTC. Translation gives CASSPVQNAYEQYF.

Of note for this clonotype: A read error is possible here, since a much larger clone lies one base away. The CDR3 DNA reads TGCGCCGGCAGCTTGATAACTGGGGCCAACGTCCTGACTTTC. This sequence encodes CAGSLITGANVLTF. V usage is TRBV5-1 and J usage is TRBJ2-6; no reliable D call. In germline, CDR1 is SGHRS, CDR2 YFSETQ. The CDR3 is 14 amino acids.

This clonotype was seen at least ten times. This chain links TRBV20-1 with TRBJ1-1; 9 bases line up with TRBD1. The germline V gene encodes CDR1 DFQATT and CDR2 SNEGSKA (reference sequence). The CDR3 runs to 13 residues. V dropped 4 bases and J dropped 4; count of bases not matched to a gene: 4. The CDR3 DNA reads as TGCAGTGCTATCACAGGGGGCGGCACTGAAGCTTTCTTT. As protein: CSAITGGGTEAFF.

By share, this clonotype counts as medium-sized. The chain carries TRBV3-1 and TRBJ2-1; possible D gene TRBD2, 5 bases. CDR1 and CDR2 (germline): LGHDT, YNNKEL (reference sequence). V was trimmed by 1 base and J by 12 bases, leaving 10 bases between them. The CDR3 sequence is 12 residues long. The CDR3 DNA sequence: TGTGCCAGCAGCCAAGGCCAGGAGGCGCAGTTCTTC. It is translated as CASSQGQEAQFF.

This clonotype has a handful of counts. This CDR3 reads CATSRAIKGNTEAFF. DNA for the CDR3: TGTGCCACCAGCAGGGCGATCAAGGGGAACACTGAAGCTTTCTTT. The V gene is TRBV15, the J gene TRBJ1-1, with D hard to call. This CDR3 contains 15 residues. Looked up from germline, CDR1 is LNHNV and CDR2 is YYDKDF (reference sequence). V dropped 3 bases and J dropped 1 base, with 12 bases sitting between them.

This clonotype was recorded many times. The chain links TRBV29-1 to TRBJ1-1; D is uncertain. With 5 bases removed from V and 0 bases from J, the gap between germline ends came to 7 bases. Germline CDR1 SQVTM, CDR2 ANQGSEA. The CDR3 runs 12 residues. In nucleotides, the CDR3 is TGCAGCGTTCGGACCCTGAACACTGAAGCTTTCTTT. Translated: CSVRTLNTEAFF.

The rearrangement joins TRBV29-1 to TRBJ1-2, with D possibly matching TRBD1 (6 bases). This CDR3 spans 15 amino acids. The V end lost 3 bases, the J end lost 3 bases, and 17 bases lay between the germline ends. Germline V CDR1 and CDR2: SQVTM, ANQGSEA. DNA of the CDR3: TGCAGCGTTGATGCCATTCAGGGGTATTACTATGGCTACACCTTC. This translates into CSVDAIQGYYYGYTF. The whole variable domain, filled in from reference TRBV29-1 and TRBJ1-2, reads SAVISQKPSRDICQRGTSLTIQCQVDSQVTMMFWYRQQPGQSLTLIATANQGSEATYESGFVIDKFPISRPNLTFSTLTVSNMSPEDSSIYLCSVDAIQGYYYGYTFGSGTRLTVV.